Each of the 13 T cell receptor beta chains below was sequenced from the same sample in a study of T cells in Graves' hyperthyroidism and ophthalmopathy. There were TCR beta CDR3 regions amplified from RNA transcripts. A set of HTBI primers served as the primers for a first-round RT-PCR of the TCR CDR3. TCRdb re-called the multiplex PCR reads through MiXCR, storing one row per CDR3 protein. The sample lists approximately 560,000 distinct CDR3 sequences; 40% to 55% were seen once. The sequenced material came from peripheral blood or thyroid tissue (not recorded which). These TCRs come from a young woman with Graves' hyperthyroidism.

This clonotype was detected a few times. DNA of the CDR3: TGTGCCAGCAGCCCACTCACTGGACTTTCCTCCTACGAGCAGTACTTC. Translated, it gives CASSPLTGLSSYEQYF. V gene TRBV7-2 combines with J gene TRBJ2-7; D may be TRBD2 (5 bases). The V and J ends lost 5 bases and 0 bases respectively, with 17 bases between them. The CDR3 is made up of 16 amino acids. From germline, CDR1 is SGHTA and CDR2 FQGNSA. Variable domain in full (rest from reference TRBV7-2 and TRBJ2-7): GAGVSQSPSNKVTEKGKDVELRCDPISGHTALYWYRQSLGQGLEFLIYFQGNSAPDKSGLPSDRFSAERTGGSVSTLTIQRTQQEDSAVYLCASSPLTGLSSYEQYFGPGTRLTVT.

The chain carries TRBV20-1 and TRBJ2-5; D gene ambiguous. The CDR3 has 15 amino acids. Trimming took 0 bases from V and 6 from J, leaving 17 bases between them. Germline-derived CDR1 and CDR2 are DFQATT and SNEGSKA (reference sequence). The CDR3 protein is CSARERGSSSQTQYF. CDR3 bases: TGCAGTGCTAGAGAGAGAGGATCGTCATCGCAGACCCAGTACTTC.

V gene TRBV25-1 combines with J gene TRBJ2-7; 8 bases agree with TRBD2. V shed 4 bases, J shed 1 base, and the junction held 12 bases outside the gene matches. Germline V lookup: CDR1 MGHDK, CDR2 SYGVNS. The CDR3 totals 17 residues. The CDR3 reads CASSARDLREGSYEQYF. The CDR3 DNA reads TGTGCCAGCAGTGCTAGAGATCTTCGGGAGGGGTCCTACGAGCAGTACTTC.

V and J are TRBV7-6 and TRBJ2-1, with TRBD2 matching over 9 bases. Trimming removed 6 bases from V and 7 bases from J; junction bases left unmatched: 10. The CDR3 has 15 residues. Germline-derived CDR1 and CDR2 are SGHVS and FNYEAQ. The CDR3 sequence: CASSRSSGSMNEQFF. CDR3 DNA sequence: TGTGCCAGCAGTAGAAGTAGCGGGAGTATGAATGAGCAGTTCTTC.

To note about this clonotype: With a much larger clone just one base away, this may be a read error. The chain carries TRBV2 and TRBJ1-6, with 7 nucleotides matching TRBD1. CDR1 and CDR2 (germline): SNHLY, FYNNEI. This CDR3 has 17 residues. CDR3 DNA sequence: TGTGCCACCAGTGGTGATTGGACGGGACAGAAGGATTCACCCCTCCACTTT. This sequence encodes CATSGDWTGQKDSPLHF.

The chain combines TRBV5-1 with TRBJ1-5; a weak D match, TRBD1 (5 bases). The CDR3 contains 13 residues. The V gene's germline CDR1 is SGHRS and CDR2 YFSETQ. V was trimmed by 7 bases and J by 1 base, leaving 9 bases between them. CDR3: CASARQSNQPQHF. The CDR3 DNA follows: TGCGCCAGCGCACGACAGAGCAATCAGCCCCAGCATTTT.

The chain employs TRBV7-3 and TRBJ2-3; D uncertain. Trimming pared 4 bases from V and 2 bases from J, leaving 7 bases between. Germline CDR1 SGHTA, CDR2 FQGTGA. The CDR3 covers 13 residues. CDR3 nucleotides: TGTGCCAGCAGCTCTGCGGTCACAGATACGCAGTATTTT. It yields the protein CASSSAVTDTQYF.

V is TRBV29-1 and J is TRBJ2-2; TRBD2 matches 9 bases. The germline V gene has CDR1 SQVTM and CDR2 ANQGSEA. This CDR3 spans 14 amino acids. The V and J ends lost 5 bases and 3 bases, in that order; junction bases with no gene match: 4. The CDR3 protein is CSVLAGEHTGELFF. DNA of the CDR3: TGCAGCGTTTTAGCGGGAGAGCACACCGGGGAGCTGTTTTTT.

As for this clonotype: The junction departs from the called germline gene at one end, perhaps through a read error. V gene TRBV24-1 combines with J gene TRBJ2-7, with no clear D. Germline CDR1 is KGHDR and CDR2 is SFDVKD. The CDR3 is made up of 15 amino acids. The CDR3 loop is CASSRRPNVNSEQYF. CDR3 coding DNA: TGTGCCAGCAGTCGCCGGCCCAACGTTAACAGCGAGCAGTACTTC.

This clonotype was counted many times. This chain links TRBV7-8 with TRBJ2-5, with 12 bases that match TRBD2. Germline CDR1 reads SGHVS; CDR2 reads FQNEAQ. The trim removed 8 bases at V and 1 base at J, leaving 8 bases unmatched. This CDR3 is built from 16 residues. The CDR3 sequence is CASGKSSGRAQETQYF. DNA of the CDR3: TGTGCCAGCGGGAAATCTAGCGGGAGGGCCCAAGAGACCCAGTACTTC.

The rearrangement uses TRBV15 and TRBJ2-6, with no clear D. This CDR3 has 15 amino acids. The germline V gene has CDR1 LNHNV and CDR2 YYDKDF (reference sequence). V was cut by 4 bases and J by 0 bases, with 7 bases left in between. CDR3 amino acids: CATSKPGSGANVLTF. The CDR3 DNA sequence: TGTGCCACCAGCAAGCCTGGCTCTGGGGCCAACGTCCTGACTTTC. The full variable domain, rest sourced from reference TRBV15 and TRBJ2-6, is DAMVIQNPRYQVTQFGKPVTLSCSQTLNHNVMYWYQQKSSQAPKLLFHYYDKDFNNEADTPDNFQSRRPNTSFCFLDIRSPGLGDTAMYLCATSKPGSGANVLTFGAGSRLTVL.

As concerns this clonotype: The junction and the germline gene differ at one end; a read error may be behind it. The rearrangement joins TRBV20-1 to TRBJ2-5; no clear D. The CDR3 consists of 13 residues. CDR1 is DFQATT and CDR2 is SNEGSKA in the germline V gene (reference sequence). In DNA, the CDR3 is TGCAGTGCAATCCTACTTGGCGAAGAGACCCTGTACTTC. This codes for CSAILLGEETLYF.

Ten or more counts support this clonotype. The chain combines TRBV6-5 with TRBJ2-7, with a weak D call TRBD1 (6 bases). The V gene lost 5 bases and the J gene lost 1 base, with 12 bases spanning the gap. Germline CDR1 MNHEY, CDR2 SVGAGI. The length of the CDR3 is 14 residues. The CDR3 coding sequence is TGTGCCAGCAGTCTATGGACAGAATCCTACGAGCAGTACTTC. This encodes CASSLWTESYEQYF.